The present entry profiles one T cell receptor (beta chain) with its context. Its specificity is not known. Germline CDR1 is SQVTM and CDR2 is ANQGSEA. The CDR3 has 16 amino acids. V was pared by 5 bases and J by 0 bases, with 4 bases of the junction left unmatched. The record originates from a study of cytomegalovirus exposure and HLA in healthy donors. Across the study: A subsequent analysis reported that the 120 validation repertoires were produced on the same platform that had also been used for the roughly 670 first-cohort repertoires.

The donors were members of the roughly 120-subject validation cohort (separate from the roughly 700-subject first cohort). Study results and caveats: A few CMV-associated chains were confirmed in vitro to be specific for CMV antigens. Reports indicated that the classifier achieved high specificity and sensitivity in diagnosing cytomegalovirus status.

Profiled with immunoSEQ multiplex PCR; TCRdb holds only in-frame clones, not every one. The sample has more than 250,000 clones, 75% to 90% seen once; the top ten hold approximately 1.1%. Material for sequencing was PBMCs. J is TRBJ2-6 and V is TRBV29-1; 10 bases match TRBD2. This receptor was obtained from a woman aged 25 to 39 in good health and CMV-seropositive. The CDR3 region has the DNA TGCAGCGTTCTAGCGGGGGCACGCTCTGGGGCCAACGTCCTGACTTTC. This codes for CSVLAGARSGANVLTF.